The entry below describes one T cell receptor beta chain. Its antigen is still unknown. Base qualities were left out, and no much larger clone turns up one base away. The data belong to a study of T cells in Graves' hyperthyroidism and ophthalmopathy (dated by TCRdb to about 2019). General notes on the study: Peripheral blood was sampled at the time of initial diagnosis, prior to any treatment. To identify distinguishing TCR V-J signatures, a discovery cohort of 95 to 100 patients was used, comprising 43 with Graves' ophthalmopathy and some 60 with stable Graves' hyperthyroidism. Prospective prediction of ophthalmopathy was tested in an independent validation cohort consisting of fewer than 20 hyperthyroidism patients and around 17 patients who later progressed to ophthalmopathy. The 75 to 100 discovery patients were randomly split 7:3 into training and test sets. The paper describes TCR Vbeta CDR3 sequencing of more than 120 peripheral blood samples, made up of 43 ophthalmopathy patients, roughly 72 hyperthyroidism patients and approximately 17 progressor patients. In addition, the study compared T-cell repertoires in thyroid tissue and in blood from several Graves' hyperthyroidism patients. After sampling, hyperthyroidism patients received methimazole starting at 30 mg daily, and ophthalmopathy patients received high-dose intravenous methylprednisolone. Overall results and qualifications from the work: Blood samples also contained most of the expanded thyroid clonotypes (frequency above 0.001), which suggests that blood repertoires may reflect thyroid immune responses. A model built on a 13 V-J signature distinguished ophthalmopathy from stable hyperthyroidism, reaching roughly 88% sensitivity and around 81% specificity in cross-validation and 80%/75% in testing. No statistical method was used to fix the sample size in advance, and group allocation was not hidden from the investigators. In validation, the model predicted progression to ophthalmopathy a median of around 6.5 months before onset, with about 64% sensitivity and 72.22% specificity.

Graves' hyperthyroidism was defined as stable when no progression to ophthalmopathy occurred over 18 months of follow-up. Hyperthyroidism patients were aged 18 to 65 years and newly diagnosed, with disease duration of less than 2 months. Patients with uncontrolled infections, other autoimmune diseases, pregnancy or lactation were excluded. Diagnoses relied on clinical symptoms, serum thyroxine and TRAb, thyroid ultrasound and orbital computed tomography. Ficoll-Paque density gradient centrifugation was used to isolate PBMCs from around 10 ml of fresh peripheral blood. Total RNA was extracted with Trizol reagent, and quality was checked on an Agilent 2100 Bioanalyzer. The CDR3 covers 15 residues, taking in both the cysteine and the phenylalanine. The CDR3 DNA has 45 bases and is translated from base 1. V is reduced by 1 base and J by 1 base, leaving a spacing of 9 bases between them. Sequences SGHTA (CDR1) and FQGTGA (CDR2) are obtained from the germline V gene.

TCR beta CDR3 regions were amplified from RNA transcripts. For the first round of RT-PCR on the TCR CDR3, the HTBI primer set was used together with the Qiagen OneStep RT-PCR kit. Libraries were constructed in a second round of multiplex PCR, after which size selection and purification were carried out. The libraries were sequenced on an Illumina HiSeq2000 using paired-end 100 bp reads. The authors processed their data as follows. SOAPnuke was used to process the raw data, throwing out any read that contained adapters or uncalled bases, had a mean Phred below 15, or lacked an exact constant-primer or identifier match. High-quality paired reads were merged with COPE v1.2.5, and unique nucleotide sequences were defined as clonotypes. MiTCR v1.1 was used to align clonotypes to the IMGT TRBV, TRBD and TRBJ reference segments. The analysis was restricted to V-J combinations with a frequency above 0.0001, which together covered 98% to 99.2% of the repertoires. A TCS score was defined as the ratio of F50 (clonal expansion) to E x V (chaos), with BLOSUM62-based TCRdist applied between CDR3 peptides within each V-J. Welch's t-statistics and random forest reduced some 510 V-J features to 13, which were used in a naive Bayes classifier (R e1071). Through fastp at Q25 and MiXCR, TCRdb rebuilt clones from the public reads, retaining in-frame beta chains. One record per CDR3 amino acid sequence lists the most common genes and DNA. The V and J calls were not made by the authors but by TCRdb's processing. The sample contains a few hundred thousand distinct CDR3 sequences, more than 20% of them found a single time. The ten largest clones add up to more than 60% of the sample.

The receptor was derived from a man aged 50-59 years with Graves' hyperthyroidism. The sequencing input was blood. The chain is assembled from TRBV7-3 and TRBJ2-3; too little of a D gene remains to name it. Read as DNA, the sequence is TGTGCCAGCAGCTTAAGCGTAGCAGGCACAGATACGCAGTATTTT. This yields the protein CASSLSVAGTDTQYF.